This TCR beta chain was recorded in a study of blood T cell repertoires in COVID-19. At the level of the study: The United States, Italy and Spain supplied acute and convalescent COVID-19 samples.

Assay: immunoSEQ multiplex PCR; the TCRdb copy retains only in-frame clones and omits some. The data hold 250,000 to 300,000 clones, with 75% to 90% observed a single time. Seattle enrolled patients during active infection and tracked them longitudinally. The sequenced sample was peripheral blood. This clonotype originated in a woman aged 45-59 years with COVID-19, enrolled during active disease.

The CDR3 nucleotides read TGTGCCAGCAGCTTAAGCGACCCCGGGACTAGCTTGAAGCAGTACTTC. Translated, it gives CASSLSDPGTSLKQYF. The V and J genes are TRBV7-3 and TRBJ2-7; 9 nucleotides agree with TRBD2. With 1 base clipped from V and 8 bases from J, the junction kept 12 bases outside the gene matches. The CDR3 covers 16 residues. Germline CDR1 SGHTA, CDR2 FQGTGA.